This is a list of T cell receptor beta chains from one sample in a study of long-term antiretroviral therapy in people with HIV. Assay used: immunoSEQ multiplex PCR; TCRdb lists only in-frame clones, some missing. This sample has tens of thousands of clones; approximately 80% occur once, and the top ten carry roughly 5%. The sample here was unsorted PBMCs, taken 1.1 years before starting antiretroviral therapy. These receptors came from a woman aged 25 to 39 with HIV. Both conserved end residues are part of each CDR3. The D gene is left open where the match is weak. Rows give clone size only sometimes, using once, few, many, or a class for an expanded clone.

. | TRBJ2-5 | TRBV10-3 | . | TGTGCCATCAGTGCGTTCGAACAAGAGACCCAGTACTTC | CAISAFEQETQYF
. | TRBJ2-6 | TRBV30 | . | TGTGCCTGGACTGGGGCCAACGTCCTGACTTTC | CAWTGANVLTF
. | TRBJ2-1 | TRBV11-1 | . | TGTGCCAGCAGCACGCGTCCAGGGCGCGTGACCTACAATGAGCAGTTCTTC | CASSTRPGRVTYNEQFF
. | TRBJ1-2 | TRBV5-1 | . | TGCGCCAGCAGCTTGGATGAGGGAGGGGTCTATGGCTACACCTTC | CASSLDEGGVYGYTF
. | TRBJ2-7 | TRBV21-1 | . | TGTGCCAGCAGACATAGTTTCGGACAGGGGGGATACGAGCAGTACTTC | CASRHSFGQGGYEQYF
. | TRBJ1-4 | TRBV10-3 | . | TGTGCCATCAGTGAGGGAGAAAAACTGTTTTTT | CAISEGEKLFF
few | TRBJ2-7 | TRBV4-1 | . | TGCGCCAGCAGCCAAAACGGGGGGCCCTACGAGCAGTACTTC | CASSQNGGPYEQYF
. | TRBJ2-5 | TRBV9 | . | TGTGCCAGCAGCGCCGGGACCCTTCTCCAAGAGACCCAGTACTTC | CASSAGTLLQETQYF
. | TRBJ1-5 | TRBV7-2 | . | TGTGCCAGCAGCCCAGGTTCCCTTAATCAGCCCCAGCATTTT | CASSPGSLNQPQHF
. | TRBJ1-1 | TRBV15 | . | TGTGCCACCAGCAGAGCAGGGAGTATGAACACTGAAGCTTTCTTT | CATSRAGSMNTEAFF